The next 14 T cell receptor beta chains were all read from a single sample in a study of CD8 T cells in ankylosing spondylitis. TCRdb itself ran the 5' RACE reads through MiXCR, one entry per CDR3 protein. The sample yields about 340,000 distinct CDR3 sequences, about 15% seen once. The sequencing input was blood, either unsorted or a sorted T cell fraction (not recorded which). These receptors all stem from a male donor with ankylosing spondylitis or in good health (not recorded which).

This clonotype was observed a handful of times. The gene calls are TRBV11-2 and TRBJ2-7; no clear D. V was shortened by 4 bases and J by 5 bases, with 12 bases between the two germline ends. CDR3 length: 13 amino acids. The germline gives CDR1 SGHAT, CDR2 FQNNGV. CDR3 nucleotides: TGTGCCAGCAGCTCCCCAACTCAACACGAGCAGTACTTC. Its protein is CASSSPTQHEQYF.

This clonotype occurred many times. The chain uses TRBV10-2 and TRBJ2-3; 8 bases align to TRBD1. The CDR3 length is 16 residues. V shed 0 bases and J 3 bases; nucleotides not matched to a gene: 5. Germline V gene lookup returns CDR1 WSHSY and CDR2 SAAADI. Here the CDR3 reads CASSESDRVRTDTQYF. The CDR3 region has the DNA TGCGCCAGCAGTGAGTCGGACAGGGTCAGAACAGATACGCAGTATTTT.

The chain recombines TRBV2 with TRBJ2-1; 13 bases are shared with TRBD2. Germline-derived CDR1 and CDR2 are SNHLY and FYNNEI. V shed 3 bases and J 6 bases; nucleotides not matched to a gene: 2. The CDR3 has 15 residues. In DNA form, the CDR3 reads TGTGCCAGCAGTGATCGGACTAGCGGGAGCAATGAGCAGTTCTTC. Translating gives CASSDRTSGSNEQFF.

This clonotype appeared a few times. This rearrangement joins TRBV11-2 to TRBJ2-3; possible D gene TRBD2, 7 bases. Between the trimmed V and J ends, which lost 5 bases and 7 bases, there was a span of 16 bases. The CDR3 has 14 amino acids. CDR1 and CDR2 (germline): SGHAT, FQNNGV. CDR3 sequence (DNA): TGTGCCAGCAGCCCCACGGGGGGCCGTTATACGCAGTATTTT. As protein: CASSPTGGRYTQYF. Combining the CDR3 with reference TRBV11-2 and TRBJ2-3 gives the whole variable domain EAGVAQSPRYKIIEKRQSVAFWCNPISGHATLYWYQQILGQGPKLLIQFQNNGVVDDSQLPKDRFSAERLKGVDSTLKIQPAKLEDSAVYLCASSPTGGRYTQYFGPGTRLTVL.

CDR3 in amino acids: CASSRYSAPGPYEQYF. CDR3 DNA: TGTGCCAGCAGCCGGTATTCAGCGCCAGGGCCCTACGAGCAGTACTTC. The rearrangement uses TRBV3-1 and TRBJ2-7; weak D call: TRBD1 (5 bases). Trimming pared 4 bases from V and 2 bases from J, leaving 18 bases between. There are 16 residues in the CDR3. Germline assignment: CDR1 LGHDT and CDR2 YNNKEL (reference sequence).

Only a few counts were recorded for this clonotype. The rearrangement joins TRBV11-2 to TRBJ2-5, with 7 bases that match TRBD1. CDR1 and CDR2 (germline): SGHAT, FQNNGV. The ends lost 3 bases at V and 4 bases at J; junction bases unmatched: 8. This CDR3 comprises 15 residues. CDR3 nucleotides: TGTGCCAGCAGCTTGAGAGTAACAGGGGCAGAGACCCAGTACTTC. Translation: CASSLRVTGAETQYF.

At least ten counts were recorded for this clonotype. Here the CDR3 reads CASSFDSGYGYTF. For the CDR3, the DNA is TGTGCCAGCAGCTTCGACAGCGGCTATGGCTACACCTTC. The chain links TRBV7-9 to TRBJ1-2, with D possibly being TRBD1 (5 bases). Germline assignment: CDR1 SEHNR and CDR2 FQNEAQ (reference sequence). Between the trimmed V and J ends, which lost 3 bases and 4 bases, there was a span of 9 bases. The CDR3 runs 13 residues.

This clonotype was seen only a few times. The chain links TRBV7-9 to TRBJ1-1, with 8 bases that match TRBD1. The CDR3 is 14 residues long. V gave up 4 bases and J gave up 7 bases; unmatched junction bases: 8. Germline V gene sequence: CDR1 SEHNR, CDR2 FQNEAQ (reference sequence). This chain's CDR3 is CASSSTGESYEAFF. DNA of the CDR3: TGTGCCAGCAGCTCGACAGGGGAGAGCTATGAAGCTTTCTTT.

The genes are TRBV3-1 and TRBJ1-1, with D unclear. The CDR3 length is 16 residues. Germline CDR1 is LGHDT and CDR2 is YNNKEL (reference sequence). Trimming removed 0 bases from V and 5 bases from J, with 16 bases in between. The CDR3 is CASSQDRSPAGTEAFF. For the CDR3, the DNA is TGTGCCAGCAGCCAAGATCGAAGCCCCGCGGGAACTGAAGCTTTCTTT.

This chain connects TRBV5-1 to TRBJ2-1; no definite D call. The V end lost 0 bases, the J end lost 5 bases, and 12 bases lay between the germline ends. The CDR3 has 15 amino acids. Germline V lookup: CDR1 SGHRS, CDR2 YFSETQ. Here the CDR3 DNA reads TGCGCCAGCAGCTTGGCAGGAAGGCTAGACAATGAGCAGTTCTTC. Translation gives CASSLAGRLDNEQFF.

This clonotype was detected a few times. This chain joins TRBV12-3 or TRBV12-4 and TRBJ1-6, with D perhaps matching TRBD1 (6 bases). V dropped 3 bases and J dropped 7 bases, with 10 bases sitting between them. The CDR3 has 14 residues. CDR3 DNA: TGTGCCAGCAGTTTCATGCAGGGGAATTCACCCCTCCACTTT. Translating gives CASSFMQGNSPLHF.

About this clonotype itself: This may arise from a read error, as a much more abundant clone is one base away. CDR3 bases: TGTGCCACCAGCCAAGGCCTCGGTGACACCGGGGAGCTGTTTTTT. Protein sequence: CATSQGLGDTGELFF. The chain is built from TRBV3-1 and TRBJ2-2; D gene uncertain. Germline CDR1 and CDR2: LGHDT and YNNKEL (reference sequence). The length of the CDR3 is 15 residues.

The rearrangement links TRBV27 to TRBJ2-5; 7 bases fit TRBD2. The junction had 10 bases not matched to a gene; V was cut back by 5 bases and J by 7 bases. This CDR3 has 14 residues. Germline CDR1 and CDR2: MNHEY and SMNVEV (reference sequence). The DNA of the CDR3 is TGTGCCAGCAGTGCCGGGACTACAAGGGGGACCCAGTACTTC. It yields the protein CASSAGTTRGTQYF.

This clonotype appeared many times. The chain carries TRBV5-1 and TRBJ2-1; the match to TRBD2 covers 12 bases. V dropped 7 bases and J dropped 5; count of bases not matched to a gene: 7. Germline-derived CDR1 and CDR2 are SGHRS and YFSETQ. The CDR3 loop spans 15 amino acids. CDR3: CASSFGLAGNNEQFF. The CDR3 DNA is TGCGCCAGCTCATTCGGACTAGCGGGGAACAATGAGCAGTTCTTC.